This T cell receptor beta chain is drawn from a study of TET2 disruption in CD19-targeted CAR T cells (dated by TCRdb to 2016 to 2018). About the study as a whole: Sample numbers were set by the original clinical trial design and sample availability, with no additional inclusion criteria. Results and caveats for the whole study, not just this receptor: The conclusions about the patient's CAR T cells were based on extensive analysis of only one subject.

The meaning of the sample's treatment or condition label: autologous CTL019 cells: CD19 CAR with 4-1BB and CD3 zeta domains. TCR zeta and 4-1BB costimulatory signaling domains were built into the CD19 CAR. T cells for CTL019 manufacturing were collected from peripheral blood by means of leukapheresis. The DNeasy Blood and Tissue Kit was used to extract genomic DNA from pre-infusion T cells, peripheral blood, or sorted post-infusion T cells. The CDR3, from cysteine to phenylalanine, totals 14 residues. The DNA shown is the part of the CDR3 that was read: 33 bases, in frame from base 1. As encoded in the germline V gene, CDR1 is SGHVS while CDR2 is FQNEAQ. The immunoSEQ assay was used for deep sequencing of the TCR beta chain. In the original analysis: Only productive TCR beta rearrangements went into calculating clonotype frequencies. TCRdb's version of the immuneACCESS table is confined to in-frame rearrangements and falls short of the full clone set. An unresolved V gene accounts for under half of the shortfall where checked; the remainder is of unknown origin. V and J calls and clone size come straight from that table; D and trimming were deduced from the DNA. The table of this sample itemizes approximately 27,000 clones. Approximately 1.8% of the sample belongs to the ten largest clones.

As concerns this clone: Its antigen is currently not known. The junction does not match germline at one end; this may be a read error. Read coverage stops 3 residues before the CDR3 terminus; the germline J gene supplies the remainder. This specimen includes other DNA sequences encoding the same CDR3.

In this chain, TRBV7-8 is recombined with TRBJ1-3; 8 nucleotides in the junction match TRBD1. The receptor was isolated from a man in his 70s with chronic lymphocytic leukemia. The sequencing here drew on CD8- CAR+ T cells sorted from cultured blood T cells, taken for CD19 CAR T cell therapy. The cell subset or site label here, explained by the study, means: CD8-negative CAR-positive T cells from the infusion product. Incomplete CDR3 DNA: TGTGCCAGCAGTCCAGGACAGGGAGGAAACACT. Translated, this gives CASSPGQGGNT. The CDR3 reads in full as CASSPGQGGNTIYF.